This paragraph covers one T cell receptor beta chain sequence. Its antigen is unknown. The data derive from a study of cytomegalovirus exposure and HLA in healthy donors. Notes on the study in general: A later look showed TCR association rates differing by HLA locus, highest for DRB1 and lowest for HLA-C. Among TCR beta chains, those listed as cytomegalovirus-associated numbered more than 150.

Germline V gives CDR1 SEHNR, CDR2 FQNEAQ (reference sequence). This CDR3 region has 13 residues. V dropped 0 bases and J dropped 5 bases, with 7 bases sitting between them. In the PCR, 60 Vbeta and 13 Jbeta primers were used. TCRdb's copy holds only in-frame clones and misses some; the assay was immunoSEQ multiplex PCR. The data contain about 160,000 clones, roughly 63% of them singletons. This TCR was sampled from an older woman in good health and CMV-seropositive. This chain uses TRBV7-9 with TRBJ1-1; D might be TRBD1 (5 bases). The sample taken for sequencing was PBMCs. The CDR3 protein is CASSLARTTEAFF. CDR3 DNA: TGTGCCAGCAGCTTAGCGCGGACAACTGAAGCTTTCTTT.